This T cell receptor beta chain was identified in a study of PD-L1 blockade in urothelial cancer. About the study: Prior chemotherapy ranged from 0 to 3 regimens per patient. The median T cell count in blood samples was some 150,000. Blood analysis was done at 3 weeks (second dose) and 6 weeks after treatment began.

Using immunoSEQ multiplex PCR, the repertoire was profiled, and TCRdb retains in-frame clones only, with some absent. The table includes about 76,000 clones, less than 95% detected once. Trimming took off 3 bases at V and 2 bases at J, with 9 bases between the two ends. The length of the CDR3 is 14 residues. The germline CDR1 and CDR2 sequences are SGHAT and FQNNGV. Noted time point: peripheral blood 6 weeks after treatment start. The chain carries TRBV11-2 and TRBJ2-3; unclear D gene. This clonotype was obtained from a woman of 80 years or more with urothelial cancer. The specimen comprised PBMCs, sampled around atezolizumab (anti-PD-L1) treatment. CDR3 coding DNA: TGTGCCAGCAGCTTCTCCCAGAACACAGATACGCAGTATTTT. This translates into CASSFSQNTDTQYF.